This T cell receptor (beta chain) was obtained from a study of chemoradiotherapy in HPV16-positive cancers. Repertoires were sampled repeatedly during chemoradiotherapy. This clone has just one count. V was pared by 6 bases and J by 4 bases, with 10 bases between. Germline assignment: CDR1 DFQATT and CDR2 SNEGSKA (reference sequence). This CDR3 comprises 11 residues. Method: immunoSEQ multiplex PCR; TCRdb's copy keeps in-frame clones and lacks some. The data contain roughly 10,000 clones, about three quarters of them seen just once; the ten biggest clones take up about 14%. This sequence originates from a human donor with HPV-associated anogenital cancer. This material consisted of tumor tissue, taken from a patient who underwent chemoradiotherapy. The chain carries TRBV20-1 and TRBJ2-7; D may be TRBD1 (6 bases). CDR3 in DNA: TGCAGTGCACAACAGGGATACGAGCAGTACTTC. This encodes CSAQQGYEQYF.